Listed here is a single TCR beta chain. The sample is drawn from a study of Ad26.COV2.S vaccination and SARS-CoV-2 variants. This sample's treatment: some 20 received Ad26.COV2.S at low or high dose, single or two shots; 5 received placebo; per-sample allocation not given. On day 63 after the first injection, vaccine and placebo recipients gave samples. Germline-derived CDR1 and CDR2 are MDHEN and SYDVKM. The V and J ends lost 5 bases and 0 bases, in that order; junction bases with no gene match: 9. CDR3 length: 17 residues. Some clones are missing from TCRdb's copy, which holds only in-frame ones; the method was immunoSEQ multiplex PCR. The table lists hundreds of thousands of clones, around nine tenths of them singletons.

This receptor was obtained from a person between 18 and 65 years old who received the Ad26.COV2.S COVID-19 vaccine or a placebo. The chain is built from TRBV28 and TRBJ1-5; the match to TRBD1 covers 8 bases. The source was peripheral blood, collected in a trial of Ad26.COV2.S vaccine versus placebo. Here the CDR3 DNA reads TGTGCCAGCAGTGACCAGGACAGGGTGTATAGCAATCAGCCCCAGCATTTT. Protein: CASSDQDRVYSNQPQHF.